This T cell receptor beta chain was identified during a study of blood T cell repertoires in COVID-19. At the level of the study: Researchers got acute and convalescent COVID-19 samples from the United States, Italy and Spain.

CDR3 size: 14 residues. The V gene's germline CDR1 is SGHTA and CDR2 FQGTGA. Trimming left V 5 bases short and J 8 bases short, with 16 bases between. Only in-frame clones appear in the TCRdb table, and some are missing; sequencing was by immunoSEQ multiplex PCR. The data show 35,000 to 45,000 clones, around nine tenths seen once. The genes are TRBV7-3 and TRBJ2-1; perhaps TRBD2 as D (7 bases). Source material: peripheral blood. The clonotype originates from a human donor in a cohort sampled during active COVID-19. The CDR3 is CASSHPGGQDEQFF. In DNA form, the CDR3 reads TGTGCCAGCAGCCACCCCGGGGGGCAGGATGAGCAGTTCTTC.